This T cell receptor beta chain was retrieved from a study of T cells of healthy individuals. Germline V gene data show CDR1 as ENHRY and CDR2 as SYGVKD. The CDR3 contains 15 residues. Between the trimmed V and J ends, which lost 4 bases and 4 bases, there was a span of 14 bases. TCRdb processed the 5' RACE reads anew with MiXCR; each CDR3 protein has one entry. The sample gives about 40,000 distinct CDR3 sequences, 4.5% of which show up once; 9.2% is in the top ten. This clonotype was counted ten times or more. The source of this sequence is a human donor in good health. This chain uses TRBV10-3 with TRBJ2-1; D gene ambiguous. The CDR3 sequence: CAISVGQLSYNEQFF. The CDR3 bases are TGTGCCATCAGTGTTGGTCAGCTTAGTTACAATGAGCAGTTCTTC.